This T cell receptor beta chain was retrieved from a study of shared clonotypes between healthy human individuals. Assay used: immunoSEQ multiplex PCR; TCRdb lists only in-frame clones, some missing. The sample includes about 230,000 clones, approximately 65% of them seen just once. The CDR3 is made up of 11 amino acids. V lost 6 bases and J 4 bases, leaving 4 bases between the germline ends. The germline V gene has CDR1 SNHLY and CDR2 FYNNEI. Within Nashville, Tennessee resided all donors, each a Caucasian adult. This rearrangement joins TRBV2 to TRBJ2-1; D is undetermined. The sequenced sample consisted of memory CD4+ T cells sorted from blood. Subset of the sample: CD45RA-negative fraction. The TCR sequence derives from a man younger than 40 in good health. CDR3 sequence reads: CASSYYNEQFF. The CDR3 region has the DNA TGTGCCAGCAGCTATTACAATGAGCAGTTCTTC.